The clone carrying this T cell receptor beta chain has ten or more counts. This sample is part of a study of blood T cells in healthy people across ages. The study recruited healthy Caucasian donors from Russia who were aged about 6 to 95. A J-beta primer mix and a sample-barcoded 5' primer were used in a second PCR of roughly 7 to 12 cycles. One entry per CDR3 protein, called by TCRdb with MiXCR from the 5' RACE reads. The sample shows hundreds of thousands of distinct CDR3 sequences, less than 45% of them seen only once. Per germline, CDR1 SGDLS and CDR2 YYNGEE. The CDR3 spans 14 residues. Between the trimmed V and J ends, which lost 0 bases and 8 bases, there was a span of 14 bases.

The source material was blood. The sequence came from a man older than 75 in good health. The chain carries TRBV9 and TRBJ1-2; a possible D gene is TRBD1 (6 bases). The CDR3 is CASSVDTGSGGYTF. The CDR3 nucleotides read TGTGCCAGCAGCGTAGACACAGGGAGTGGCGGCTACACCTTC.